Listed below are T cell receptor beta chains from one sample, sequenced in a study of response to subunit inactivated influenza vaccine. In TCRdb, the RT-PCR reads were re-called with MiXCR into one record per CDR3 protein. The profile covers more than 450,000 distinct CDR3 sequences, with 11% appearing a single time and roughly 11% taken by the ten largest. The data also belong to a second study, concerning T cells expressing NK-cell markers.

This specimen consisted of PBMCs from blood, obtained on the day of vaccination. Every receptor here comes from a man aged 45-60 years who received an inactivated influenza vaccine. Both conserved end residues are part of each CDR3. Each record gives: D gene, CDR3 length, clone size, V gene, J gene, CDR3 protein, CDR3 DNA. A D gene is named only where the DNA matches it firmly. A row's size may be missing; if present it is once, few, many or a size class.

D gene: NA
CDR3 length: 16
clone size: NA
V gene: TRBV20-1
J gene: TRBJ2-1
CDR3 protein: CSARDLTGRYQETQFF
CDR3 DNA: TGCAGTGCTAGAGATCTAACAGGACGTTACCAAGAGACCCAGTTCTTC

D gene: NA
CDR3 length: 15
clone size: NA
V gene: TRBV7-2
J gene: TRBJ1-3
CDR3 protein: CASSQLGAGGNTIYF
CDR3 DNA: TGTGCCAGCAGTCAATTAGGAGCGGGTGGAAACACCATATATTTT

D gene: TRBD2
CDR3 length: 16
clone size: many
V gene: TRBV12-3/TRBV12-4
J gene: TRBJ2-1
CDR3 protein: CASSFGAGMYYNEQFF
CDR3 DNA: TGTGCCAGCAGTTTCGGAGCGGGGATGTACTACAATGAGCAGTTCTTC

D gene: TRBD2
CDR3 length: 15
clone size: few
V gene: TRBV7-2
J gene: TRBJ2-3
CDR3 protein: CASSSSGGSTDTQYF
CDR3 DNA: TGTGCCAGCAGCTCGAGCGGGGGAAGCACAGATACGCAGTATTTT

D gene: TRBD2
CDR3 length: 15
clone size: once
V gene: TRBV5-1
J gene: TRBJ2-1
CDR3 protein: CASQETTSGRNEQFF
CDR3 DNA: TGCGCCAGCCAAGAAACGACTAGCGGGAGGAATGAGCAGTTCTTC

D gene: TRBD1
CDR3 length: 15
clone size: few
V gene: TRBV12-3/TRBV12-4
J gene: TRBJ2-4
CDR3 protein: CASSRTGIAERIQYF
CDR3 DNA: TGTGCCAGCAGTCGGACAGGGATAGCGGAAAGGATTCAGTACTTC

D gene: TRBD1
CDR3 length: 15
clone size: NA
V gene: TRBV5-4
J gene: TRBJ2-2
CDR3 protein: CASSVDRGRTGELFF
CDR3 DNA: TGTGCCAGCAGCGTTGACAGGGGGCGCACCGGGGAGCTGTTTTTT

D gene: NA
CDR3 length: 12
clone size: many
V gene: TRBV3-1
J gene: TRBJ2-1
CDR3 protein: CASSGIYNEQFF
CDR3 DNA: TGTGCCAGCAGTGGGATCTACAATGAGCAGTTCTTC

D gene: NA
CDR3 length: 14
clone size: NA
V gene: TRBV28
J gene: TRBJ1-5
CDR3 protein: CASTRGFSNQPQHF
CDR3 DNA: TGTGCCAGCACTAGGGGTTTCAGCAATCAGCCCCAGCATTTT

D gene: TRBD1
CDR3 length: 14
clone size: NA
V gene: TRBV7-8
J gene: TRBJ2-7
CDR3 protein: CASSPTGGYYEQYF
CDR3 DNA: TGTGCCAGCAGCCCAACAGGGGGCTACTACGAGCAGTACTTC

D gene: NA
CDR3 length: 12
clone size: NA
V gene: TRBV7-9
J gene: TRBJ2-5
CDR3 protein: CASSGIQETQYF
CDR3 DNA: TGTGCCAGCAGCGGCATCCAAGAGACCCAGTACTTC

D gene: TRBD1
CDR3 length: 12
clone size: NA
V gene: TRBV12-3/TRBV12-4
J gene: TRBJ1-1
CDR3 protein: CASSPLTGITFF
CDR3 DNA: TGTGCCAGCAGTCCCTTGACAGGGATAACTTTCTTT

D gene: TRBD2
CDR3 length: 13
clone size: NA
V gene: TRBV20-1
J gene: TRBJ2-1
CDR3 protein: CSARGPAGGKQFF
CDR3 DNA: TGCAGTGCTAGAGGTCCAGCGGGAGGGAAGCAGTTCTTC

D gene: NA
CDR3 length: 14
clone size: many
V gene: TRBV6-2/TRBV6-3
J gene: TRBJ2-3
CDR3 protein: CASSYSGGQDTQYF
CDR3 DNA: TGTGCCAGCAGTTACTCGGGGGGGCAAGATACGCAGTATTTT

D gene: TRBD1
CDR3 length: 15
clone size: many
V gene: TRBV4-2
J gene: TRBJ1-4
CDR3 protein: CASSSPGQGSEKLFF
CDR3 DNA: TGTGCCAGCAGCTCCCCGGGACAGGGGTCTGAAAAACTGTTTTTT

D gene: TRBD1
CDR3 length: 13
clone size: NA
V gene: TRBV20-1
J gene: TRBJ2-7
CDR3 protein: CSAWGQIQYEQYF
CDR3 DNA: TGCAGTGCTTGGGGACAGATACAATACGAGCAGTACTTC

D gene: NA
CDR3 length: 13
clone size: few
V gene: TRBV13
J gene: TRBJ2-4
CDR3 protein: CASSLGSRNIQYF
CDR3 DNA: TGTGCCAGCAGCTTAGGGTCAAGAAACATTCAGTACTTC

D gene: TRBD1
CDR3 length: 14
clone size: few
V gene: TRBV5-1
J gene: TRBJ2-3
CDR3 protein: CASSLRGQTDTQYF
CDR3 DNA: TGCGCCAGCAGCTTAAGGGGGCAGACAGATACGCAGTATTTT

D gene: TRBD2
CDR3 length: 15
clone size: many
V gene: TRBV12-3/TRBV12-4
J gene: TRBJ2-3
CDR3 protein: CASSLSSGGTDTQYF
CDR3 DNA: TGTGCCAGCAGTTTATCTAGCGGGGGTACAGATACGCAGTATTTT

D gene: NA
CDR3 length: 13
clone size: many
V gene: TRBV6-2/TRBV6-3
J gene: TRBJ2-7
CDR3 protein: CASSLDMTYEQYF
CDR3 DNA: TGTGCCAGCAGCCTTGACATGACCTACGAGCAGTACTTC

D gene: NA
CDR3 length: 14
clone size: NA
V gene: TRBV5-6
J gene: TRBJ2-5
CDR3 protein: CASSSRTGTETQYF
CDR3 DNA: TGTGCCAGCAGCTCCCGCACAGGGACGGAGACCCAGTACTTC

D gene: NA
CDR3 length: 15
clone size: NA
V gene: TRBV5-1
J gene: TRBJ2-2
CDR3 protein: CASSEDFTNTGELFF
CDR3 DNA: TGCGCCAGCAGCGAAGACTTTACGAACACCGGGGAGCTGTTTTTT

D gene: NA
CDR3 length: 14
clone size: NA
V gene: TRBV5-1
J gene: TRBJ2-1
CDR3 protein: CASSLGALTYEQFF
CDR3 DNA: TGCGCCAGCAGCTTGGGGGCCTTAACGTATGAGCAGTTCTTC

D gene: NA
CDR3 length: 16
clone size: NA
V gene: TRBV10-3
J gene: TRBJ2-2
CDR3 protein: CAISAAGQTNTGELFF
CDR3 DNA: TGTGCCATCAGTGCGGCGGGACAGACGAACACCGGGGAGCTGTTTTTT

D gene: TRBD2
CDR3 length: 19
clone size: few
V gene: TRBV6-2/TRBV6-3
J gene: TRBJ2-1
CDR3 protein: CASSYSTSGGEGYYNEQFF
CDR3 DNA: TGTGCCAGCAGTTACTCTACTAGCGGGGGGGAAGGATACTACAATGAGCAGTTCTTC

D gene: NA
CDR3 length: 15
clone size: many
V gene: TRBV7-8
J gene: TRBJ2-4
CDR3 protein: CASSPNRARGNIQYF
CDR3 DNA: TGTGCCAGCAGCCCCAACAGGGCTAGGGGAAACATTCAGTACTTC

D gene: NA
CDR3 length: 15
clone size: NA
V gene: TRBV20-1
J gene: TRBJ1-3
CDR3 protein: CSARAPWGTGNTIYF
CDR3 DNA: TGCAGTGCTAGAGCCCCGTGGGGGACTGGAAACACCATATATTTT

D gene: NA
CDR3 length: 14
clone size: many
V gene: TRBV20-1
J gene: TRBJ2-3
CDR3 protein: CSARDHNVGDTQYF
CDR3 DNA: TGCAGTGCTAGAGATCATAATGTCGGAGATACGCAGTATTTT

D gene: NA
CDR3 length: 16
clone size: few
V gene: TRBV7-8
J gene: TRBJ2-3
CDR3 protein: CASSLVLGRSTDTQYF
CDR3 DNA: TGTGCCAGCAGCTTAGTTTTGGGCAGGAGCACAGATACGCAGTATTTT

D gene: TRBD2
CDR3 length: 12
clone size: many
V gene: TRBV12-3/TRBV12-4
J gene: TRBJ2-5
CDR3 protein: CASRGGLETQYF
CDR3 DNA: TGTGCCTCGCGGGGGGGCCTAGAGACCCAGTACTTC

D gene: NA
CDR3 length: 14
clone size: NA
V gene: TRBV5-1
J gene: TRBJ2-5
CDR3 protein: CASSLDVYQETQYF
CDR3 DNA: TGCGCCAGCAGCTTGGATGTGTACCAAGAGACCCAGTACTTC

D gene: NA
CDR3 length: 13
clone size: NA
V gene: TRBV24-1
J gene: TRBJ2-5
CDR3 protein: CATSGGNQETQYF
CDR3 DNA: TGTGCCACCAGTGGTGGGAACCAAGAGACCCAGTACTTC

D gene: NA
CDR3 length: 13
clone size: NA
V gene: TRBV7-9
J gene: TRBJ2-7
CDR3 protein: CASSLLGRDEQYF
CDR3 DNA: TGTGCCAGCAGCTTATTGGGGCGGGACGAGCAGTACTTC

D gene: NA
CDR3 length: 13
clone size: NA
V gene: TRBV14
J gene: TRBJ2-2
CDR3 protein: CASSQVYPGELFF
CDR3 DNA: TGTGCCAGCAGCCAAGTTTATCCCGGGGAGCTGTTTTTT

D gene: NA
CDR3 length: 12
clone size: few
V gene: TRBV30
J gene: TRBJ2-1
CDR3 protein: CAWSLPYNEQFF
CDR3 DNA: TGTGCCTGGAGTCTCCCGTACAATGAGCAGTTCTTC

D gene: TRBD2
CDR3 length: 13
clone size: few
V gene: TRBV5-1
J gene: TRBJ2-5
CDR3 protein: CASRSGNQETQYF
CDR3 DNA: TGCGCCAGCAGAAGCGGGAATCAAGAGACCCAGTACTTC

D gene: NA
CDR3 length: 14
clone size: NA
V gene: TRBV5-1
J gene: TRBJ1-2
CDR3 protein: CASSTDGLSYGYTF
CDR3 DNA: TGCGCCAGCAGCACGGACGGTCTCAGCTATGGCTACACCTTC

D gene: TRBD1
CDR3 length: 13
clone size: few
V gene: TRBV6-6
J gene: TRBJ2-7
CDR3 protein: CASSNRDRGDQYF
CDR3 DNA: TGTGCCAGCAGCAACCGGGACAGGGGTGATCAGTACTTC

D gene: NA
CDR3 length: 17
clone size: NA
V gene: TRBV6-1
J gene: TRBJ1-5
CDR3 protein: CASSAYPGLNSNQPQHF
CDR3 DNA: TGTGCCAGCAGTGCGTATCCGGGACTCAATAGCAATCAGCCCCAGCATTTT

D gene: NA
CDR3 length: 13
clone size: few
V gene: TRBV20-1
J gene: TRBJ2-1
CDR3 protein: CSARGPSYNEQFF
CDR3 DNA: TGCAGTGCTAGAGGGCCTTCCTACAATGAGCAGTTCTTC

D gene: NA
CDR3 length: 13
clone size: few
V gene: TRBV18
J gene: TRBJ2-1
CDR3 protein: CASSPTGNHEQFF
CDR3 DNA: TGTGCCAGCTCACCCACAGGGAACCATGAGCAGTTCTTC

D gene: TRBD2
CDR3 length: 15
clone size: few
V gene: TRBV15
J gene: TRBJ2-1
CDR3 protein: CATSREGAGGYEQFF
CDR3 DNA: TGTGCCACCAGCAGAGAAGGGGCGGGAGGATATGAGCAGTTCTTC

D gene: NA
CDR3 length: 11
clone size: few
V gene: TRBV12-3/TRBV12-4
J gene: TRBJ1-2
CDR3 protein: CASSKGRGYTF
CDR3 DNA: TGTGCCAGCAGTAAGGGAAGGGGCTACACCTTC

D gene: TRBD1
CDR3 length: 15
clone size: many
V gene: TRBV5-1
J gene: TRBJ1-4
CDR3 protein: CASSEQGAANEKLFF
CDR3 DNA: TGCGCCAGCAGCGAACAGGGGGCGGCTAATGAAAAACTGTTTTTT

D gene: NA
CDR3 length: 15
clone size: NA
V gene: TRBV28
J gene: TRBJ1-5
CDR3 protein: CASSSGSGGNQPQHF
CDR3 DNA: TGTGCCAGCAGTTCGGGCAGCGGGGGCAATCAGCCCCAGCATTTT

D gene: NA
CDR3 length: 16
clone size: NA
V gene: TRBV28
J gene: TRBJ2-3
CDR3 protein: CAASSFPNPEGDTQYF
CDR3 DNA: TGTGCCGCCAGCAGTTTCCCCAACCCCGAGGGAGATACGCAGTATTTT

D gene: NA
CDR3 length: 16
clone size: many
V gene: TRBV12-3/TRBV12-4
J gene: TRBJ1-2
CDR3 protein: CASSPYLGHQDYGYTF
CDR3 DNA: TGTGCCAGCAGTCCCTATCTGGGGCACCAGGACTATGGCTACACCTTC

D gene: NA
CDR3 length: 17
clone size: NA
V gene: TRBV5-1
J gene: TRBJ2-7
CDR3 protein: CASSLTINIREFYEQYF
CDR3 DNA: TGCGCCAGCAGCCTAACCATTAATATCAGGGAGTTCTACGAGCAGTACTTC

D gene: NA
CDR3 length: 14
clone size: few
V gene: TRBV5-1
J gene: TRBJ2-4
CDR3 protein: CASSPTGPWSIQYF
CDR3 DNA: TGCGCCAGCAGCCCAACGGGGCCGTGGAGCATTCAGTACTTC